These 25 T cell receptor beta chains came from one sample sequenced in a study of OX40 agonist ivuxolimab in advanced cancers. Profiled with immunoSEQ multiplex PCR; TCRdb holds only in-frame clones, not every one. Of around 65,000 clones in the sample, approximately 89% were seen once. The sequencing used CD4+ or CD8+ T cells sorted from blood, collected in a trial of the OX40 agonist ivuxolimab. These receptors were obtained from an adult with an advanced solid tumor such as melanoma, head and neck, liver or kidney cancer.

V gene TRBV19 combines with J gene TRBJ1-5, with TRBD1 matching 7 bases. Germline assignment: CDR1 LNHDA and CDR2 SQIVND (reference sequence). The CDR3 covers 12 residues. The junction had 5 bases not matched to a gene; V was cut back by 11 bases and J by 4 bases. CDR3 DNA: TGTGCCGGAAAGACAGGGAATCAGCCCCAGCATTTT. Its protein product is CAGKTGNQPQHF.

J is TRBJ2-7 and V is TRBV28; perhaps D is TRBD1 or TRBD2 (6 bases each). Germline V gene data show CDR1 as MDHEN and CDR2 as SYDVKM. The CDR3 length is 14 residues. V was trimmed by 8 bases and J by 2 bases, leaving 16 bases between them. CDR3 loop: CASAGGREPYEQYF. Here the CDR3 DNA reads TGTGCCAGCGCCGGGGGCCGGGAACCCTACGAGCAGTACTTC.

The CDR3: CASSLTNYEQYF. The DNA for the CDR3 is TGTGCCAGCAGCTTGACCAACTACGAGCAGTACTTC. The chain joins TRBV28 to TRBJ2-7; D ambiguous. CDR3 size: 12 residues. From germline, CDR1 is MDHEN and CDR2 SYDVKM. Trimming shortened V by 6 bases and J by 3 bases, and 9 bases separated the two germline ends.

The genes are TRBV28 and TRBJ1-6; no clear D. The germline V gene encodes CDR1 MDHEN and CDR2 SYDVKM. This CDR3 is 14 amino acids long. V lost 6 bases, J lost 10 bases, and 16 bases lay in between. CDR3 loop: CASRPDNLASPLHF. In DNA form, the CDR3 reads TGTGCCAGCAGACCAGACAATTTGGCCTCACCCCTCCACTTT.

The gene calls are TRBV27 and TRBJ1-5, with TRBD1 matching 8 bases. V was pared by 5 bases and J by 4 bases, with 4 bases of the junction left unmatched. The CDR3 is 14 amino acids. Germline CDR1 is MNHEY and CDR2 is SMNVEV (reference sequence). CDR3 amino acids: CASSETGVNQPQHF. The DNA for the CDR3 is TGTGCCAGCAGTGAGACAGGGGTGAATCAGCCCCAGCATTTT.

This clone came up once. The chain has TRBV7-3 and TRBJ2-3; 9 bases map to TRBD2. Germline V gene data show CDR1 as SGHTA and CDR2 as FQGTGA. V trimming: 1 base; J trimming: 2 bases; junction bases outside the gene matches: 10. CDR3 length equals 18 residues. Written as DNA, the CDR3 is TGTGCCAGCAGCTTAAGCGAACAACTAGCGGGTTTCACAGATACGCAGTATTTT. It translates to CASSLSEQLAGFTDTQYF.

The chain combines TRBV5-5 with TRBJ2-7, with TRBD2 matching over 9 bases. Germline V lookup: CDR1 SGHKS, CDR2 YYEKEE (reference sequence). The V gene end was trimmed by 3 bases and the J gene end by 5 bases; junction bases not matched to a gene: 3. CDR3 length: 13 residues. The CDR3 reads CASSSRGGDEQYF. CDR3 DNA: TGTGCCAGCAGCTCCCGCGGGGGGGACGAGCAGTACTTC.

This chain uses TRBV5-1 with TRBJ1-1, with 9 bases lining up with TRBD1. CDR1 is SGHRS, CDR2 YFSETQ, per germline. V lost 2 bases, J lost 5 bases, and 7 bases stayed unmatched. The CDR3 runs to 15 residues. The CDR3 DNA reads TGCGCCAGCAGCTTCACAGGGGGCGCAAGTACTGAAGCTTTCTTT. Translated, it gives CASSFTGGASTEAFF. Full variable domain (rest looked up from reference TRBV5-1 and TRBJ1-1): KAGVTQTPRYLIKTRGQQVTLSCSPISGHRSVSWYQQTPGQGLQFLFEYFSETQRNKGNFPGRFSGRQFSNSRSEMNVSTLELGDSALYLCASSFTGGASTEAFFGQGTRLTVV.

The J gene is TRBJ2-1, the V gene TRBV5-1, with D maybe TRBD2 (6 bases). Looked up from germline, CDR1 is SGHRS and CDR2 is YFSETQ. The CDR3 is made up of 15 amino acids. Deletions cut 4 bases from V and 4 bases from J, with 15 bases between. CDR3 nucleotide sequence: TGCGCCAGCAGCGCTTCGTCCGGGACTTACAATGAGCAGTTCTTC. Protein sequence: CASSASSGTYNEQFF.

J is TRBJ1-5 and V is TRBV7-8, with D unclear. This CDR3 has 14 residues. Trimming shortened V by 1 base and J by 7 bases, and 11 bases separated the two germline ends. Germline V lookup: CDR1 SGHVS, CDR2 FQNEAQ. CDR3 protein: CASSLVALGQPQHF. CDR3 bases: TGTGCCAGCAGCTTAGTAGCATTGGGCCAGCCCCAGCATTTT.

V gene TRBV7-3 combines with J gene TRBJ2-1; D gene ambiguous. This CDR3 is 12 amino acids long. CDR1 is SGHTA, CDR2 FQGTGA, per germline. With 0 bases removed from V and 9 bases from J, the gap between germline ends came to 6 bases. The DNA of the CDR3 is TGTGCCAGCAGCTTAACAGGCGGTGAGCAGTTCTTC. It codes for CASSLTGGEQFF.

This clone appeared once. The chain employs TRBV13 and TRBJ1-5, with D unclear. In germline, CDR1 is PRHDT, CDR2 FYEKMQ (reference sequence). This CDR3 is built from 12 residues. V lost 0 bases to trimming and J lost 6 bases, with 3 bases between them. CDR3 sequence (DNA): TGTGCCAGCAGCTTAGGGGGTCAGCCCCAGCATTTT. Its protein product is CASSLGGQPQHF.

The CDR3 sequence: CASSYSQGGYEQYF. DNA for the CDR3: TGTGCCAGCAGTTACTCGCAGGGCGGGTACGAGCAGTACTTC. The chain links TRBV6-5 to TRBJ2-7; D tentatively reads TRBD1 or TRBD2 (5 bases each). Trimming pared 0 bases from V and 4 bases from J, leaving 10 bases between. Germline V gene lookup returns CDR1 MNHEY and CDR2 SVGAGI. The CDR3 consists of 14 residues.

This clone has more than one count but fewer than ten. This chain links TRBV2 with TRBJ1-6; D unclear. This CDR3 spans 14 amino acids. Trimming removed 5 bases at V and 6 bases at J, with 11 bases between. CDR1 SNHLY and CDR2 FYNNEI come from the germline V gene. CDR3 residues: CASSLRTSNSPLHF. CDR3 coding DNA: TGTGCCAGCAGTCTCAGGACCTCTAATTCACCCCTCCACTTT.

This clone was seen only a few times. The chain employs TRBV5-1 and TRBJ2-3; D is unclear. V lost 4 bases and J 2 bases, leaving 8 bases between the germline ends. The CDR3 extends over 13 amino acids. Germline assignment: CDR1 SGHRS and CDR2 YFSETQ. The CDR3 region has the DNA TGCGCCAGCAGCCTTGAAATCACAGATACGCAGTATTTT. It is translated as CASSLEITDTQYF.

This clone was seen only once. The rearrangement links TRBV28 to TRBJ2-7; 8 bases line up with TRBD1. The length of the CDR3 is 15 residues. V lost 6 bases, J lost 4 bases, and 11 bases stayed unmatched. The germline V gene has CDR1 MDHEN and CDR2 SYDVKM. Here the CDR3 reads CASSTTDRVEYEQYF. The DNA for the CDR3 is TGTGCCAGCAGCACAACGGACAGGGTTGAATACGAGCAGTACTTC.

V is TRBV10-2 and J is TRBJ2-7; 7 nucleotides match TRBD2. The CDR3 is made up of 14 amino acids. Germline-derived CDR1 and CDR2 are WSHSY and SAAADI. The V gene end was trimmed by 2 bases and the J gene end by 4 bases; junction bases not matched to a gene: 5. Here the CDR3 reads CASSEAGVMYEQYF. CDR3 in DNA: TGCGCCAGCAGTGAGGCGGGAGTCATGTACGAGCAGTACTTC.

The DNA for the CDR3 is TGTGCCAGCAGCTTAGGCGGGGGTAACTACGAGCAGTACTTC. Residues: CASSLGGGNYEQYF. This rearrangement joins TRBV13 to TRBJ2-7, with a tentative D call TRBD2 (6 bases). The CDR3 is 14 amino acids. V shed 0 bases and J shed 3 bases, with 9 bases lying between them. In germline, CDR1 is PRHDT, CDR2 FYEKMQ (reference sequence).

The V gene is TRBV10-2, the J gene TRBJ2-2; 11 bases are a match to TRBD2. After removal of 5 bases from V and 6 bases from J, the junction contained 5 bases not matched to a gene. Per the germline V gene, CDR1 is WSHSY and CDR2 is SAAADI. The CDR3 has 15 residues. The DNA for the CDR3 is TGCGCCAGCAGTCCTGAACTAGCGGGAGCCGGGGAGCTGTTTTTT. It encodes CASSPELAGAGELFF.

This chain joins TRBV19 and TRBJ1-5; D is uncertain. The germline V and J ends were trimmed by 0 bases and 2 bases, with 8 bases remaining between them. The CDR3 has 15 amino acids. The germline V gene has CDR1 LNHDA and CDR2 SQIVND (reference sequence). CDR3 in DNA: TGTGCCAGTAGTATAGATTTTGACCGCAATCAGCCCCAGCATTTT. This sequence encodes CASSIDFDRNQPQHF.

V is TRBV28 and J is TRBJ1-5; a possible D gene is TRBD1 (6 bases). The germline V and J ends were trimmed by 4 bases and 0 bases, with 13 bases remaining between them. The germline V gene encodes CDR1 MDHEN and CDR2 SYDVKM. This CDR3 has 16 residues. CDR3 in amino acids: CASSYGQRLSNQPQHF. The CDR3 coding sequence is TGTGCCAGCAGTTACGGACAGCGACTTAGCAATCAGCCCCAGCATTTT.

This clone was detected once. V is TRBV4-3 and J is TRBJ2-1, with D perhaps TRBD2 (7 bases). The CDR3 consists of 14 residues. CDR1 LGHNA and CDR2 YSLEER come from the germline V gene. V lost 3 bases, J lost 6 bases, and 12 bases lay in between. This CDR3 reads CASSQNREGNEQFF. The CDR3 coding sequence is TGCGCCAGCAGCCAGAACAGGGAGGGCAATGAGCAGTTCTTC.

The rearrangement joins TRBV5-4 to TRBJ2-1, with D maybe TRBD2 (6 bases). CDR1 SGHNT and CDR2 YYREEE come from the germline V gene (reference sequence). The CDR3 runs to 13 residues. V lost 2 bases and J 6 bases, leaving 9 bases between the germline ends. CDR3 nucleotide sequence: TGTGCCAGCAGCTTCCGGGGGAGCAATGAGCAGTTCTTC. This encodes CASSFRGSNEQFF. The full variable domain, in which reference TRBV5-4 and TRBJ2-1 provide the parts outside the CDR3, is ETGVTQSPTHLIKTRGQQVTLRCSSQSGHNTVSWYQQALGQGPQFIFQYYREEENGRGNFPPRFSGLQFPNYSSELNVNALELDDSALYLCASSFRGSNEQFFGPGTRLTVL.

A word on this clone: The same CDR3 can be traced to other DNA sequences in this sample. The DNA for the CDR3 is TGTGCCAGCAGCTTAGGGGTTAGCGGTGGCACAGATACGCAGTATTTT. Protein: CASSLGVSGGTDTQYF. The chain links TRBV7-3 to TRBJ2-3; D might be TRBD2 (6 bases). The CDR3 loop spans 16 amino acids. Germline CDR1 SGHTA, CDR2 FQGTGA. Trimming took 2 bases from V and 1 from J, leaving 13 bases between them.

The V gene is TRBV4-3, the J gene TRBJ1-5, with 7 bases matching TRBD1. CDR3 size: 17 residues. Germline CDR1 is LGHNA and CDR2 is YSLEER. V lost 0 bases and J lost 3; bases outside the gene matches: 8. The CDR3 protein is CASSQDWPGGINQPQHF. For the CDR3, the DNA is TGCGCCAGCAGCCAAGATTGGCCAGGGGGGATCAATCAGCCCCAGCATTTT.